One sample yielded the 17 T cell receptor beta chains listed below, sequenced in a study of T cells after posttransplantation cyclophosphamide. A marrow graft followed busulfan-fludarabine conditioning, with cyclophosphamide on days +3 and +4. Measured with immunoSEQ multiplex PCR; TCRdb has only the in-frame clones, and not every one. The sample holds some 7,100 clones, and no clone turns up only once. Sequenced here: PBMCs, sampled after an allogeneic stem cell transplant with post-transplant cyclophosphamide. Receptors were obtained from a young adult male patient who received an allogeneic stem cell transplant from an unrelated donor, was CMV-positive, and had acute and chronic GVHD. Some T cells may arise from the graft donor.

The rearrangement joins TRBV14 to TRBJ2-5; 10 nucleotides line up with TRBD2. In germline, CDR1 is SGHDN, CDR2 FVKESK. J gave up 5 bases and V 3 bases, and 6 bases lay outside the gene matches. The CDR3 extends over 15 amino acids. The CDR3 loop reads CASSQLAGAQETQYF. CDR3 nucleotide sequence: TGTGCCAGCAGCCAGCTAGCGGGAGCCCAGGAGACCCAGTACTTC. Combining the CDR3 with reference TRBV14 and TRBJ2-5 gives the whole variable domain EAGVTQFPSHSVIEKGQTVTLRCDPISGHDNLYWYRRVMGKEIKFLLHFVKESKQDESGMPNNRFLAERTGGTYSTLKVQPAELEDSGVYFCASSQLAGAQETQYFGPGTRLLVL.

This clone was counted ten times or more. The V gene is TRBV9, the J gene TRBJ1-6; possibly TRBD1 for D (5 bases). In germline, CDR1 is SGDLS, CDR2 YYNGEE. The germline V and J ends were trimmed by 5 bases and 6 bases, with 9 bases remaining between them. The CDR3 runs to 13 residues. Here the CDR3 reads CASRGAGNSPLHF. The CDR3 DNA reads as TGTGCCAGCAGAGGGGCCGGTAATTCACCCCTCCACTTT.

In its sample, this clone was seen many times. This sequence joins TRBV28 and TRBJ1-4, with 9 bases aligning to TRBD1. This CDR3 is 16 amino acids long. V was pared by 1 base and J by 10 bases, with 10 bases of the junction left unmatched. Germline V gene lookup returns CDR1 MDHEN and CDR2 SYDVKM. CDR3 residues: CASSLSRGQGRVKLFF. The DNA for the CDR3 is TGTGCCAGCAGTTTATCACGTGGACAGGGGAGAGTAAAACTGTTTTTT.

There are many counts of this clone. V usage is TRBV7-9 and J usage is TRBJ2-5; 8 bases line up with TRBD1. V lost 1 base and J lost 4; bases outside the gene matches: 5. From germline, CDR1 is SEHNR and CDR2 FQNEAQ (reference sequence). This CDR3 is 15 amino acids long. CDR3 sequence reads: CASSLGRGRPETQYF. The CDR3 DNA reads as TGTGCCAGCAGCTTAGGCAGGGGGCGCCCAGAGACCCAGTACTTC.

This clone was seen many times. The chain couples TRBV7-8 to TRBJ2-7; D gene ambiguous. This CDR3 comprises 15 residues. Germline lookup yields CDR1 SGHVS and CDR2 FQNEAQ. Trimming shortened V by 1 base and J by 6 bases, and 16 bases separated the two germline ends. CDR3 residues: CASSLGASYVREQYF. The DNA for the CDR3 is TGTGCCAGCAGCTTAGGGGCAAGTTATGTCCGCGAGCAGTACTTC.

This clone was counted only a few times. The V and J genes are TRBV18 and TRBJ1-1, with TRBD1 matching over 10 bases. From germline, CDR1 is KGHSH and CDR2 LQKENI. V was clipped by 3 bases and J by 3 bases; unmatched bases: 4. The CDR3 runs 15 residues. For the CDR3, the DNA is TGTGCCAGCTCACCGCGGACAGGGGGGGACACTGAAGCTTTCTTT. Protein: CASSPRTGGDTEAFF.

This clone was detected a few times. The V call is TRBV10-1, the J call TRBJ1-2; no clear D gene. V was shortened by 3 bases and J by 4 bases, with 9 bases between the two germline ends. This CDR3 has 13 residues. The germline gives CDR1 WNHNN, CDR2 SYGVQD (reference sequence). This CDR3 reads CASSEWRGYGYTF. CDR3 nucleotide sequence: TGCGCCAGCAGTGAATGGAGAGGCTATGGCTACACCTTC.

This clone was observed at least ten times. The chain employs TRBV11-3 and TRBJ2-5, with 7 bases matching TRBD2. The CDR3 is made up of 16 amino acids. Trimming cost V 4 bases and J 4 bases; bases outside gene matches: 12. The germline V gene has CDR1 SGHNT and CDR2 YENEEA. The CDR3 DNA is TGTGCCAGCAGCTATGGAAGCGGGGCCAGCTTAGAGACCCAGTACTTC. Amino acid sequence: CASSYGSGASLETQYF.

Ten or more counts support this clone. In DNA form, the CDR3 reads TGTGCCAGCAGCGTAGAGGGACAGGGGACGAACACTGAAGCTTTCTTT. Protein product: CASSVEGQGTNTEAFF. The genes are TRBV9 and TRBJ1-1, with TRBD1 matching 10 bases. The CDR3 runs to 16 residues. V shed 0 bases, J shed 1 base, and the junction held 3 bases outside the gene matches. In germline, CDR1 is SGDLS, CDR2 YYNGEE.

The chain links TRBV14 to TRBJ2-5, with 13 positions matching TRBD2. The CDR3 consists of 14 residues. Germline V gene lookup returns CDR1 SGHDN and CDR2 FVKESK. The trim removed 5 bases at V and 5 bases at J, leaving 2 bases unmatched. CDR3 sequence (DNA): TGTGCCAGCAGCGGACTAGCGGGAGCGGAGACCCAGTACTTC. It translates to CASSGLAGAETQYF.

CDR3 region: CASRGTDNQPQHF. CDR3 nucleotide sequence: TGTGCCAGCAGAGGGACAGACAATCAGCCCCAGCATTTT. This sequence joins TRBV7-2 and TRBJ1-5, with 7 nucleotides matching TRBD1. Germline-derived CDR1 and CDR2 are SGHTA and FQGNSA. The CDR3 spans 13 residues. After removal of 6 bases from V and 3 bases from J, the junction contained 2 bases not matched to a gene. The entire variable domain, with the rest obtained from reference TRBV7-2 and TRBJ1-5, is as follows: GAGVSQSPSNKVTEKGKDVELRCDPISGHTALYWYRQSLGQGLEFLIYFQGNSAPDKSGLPSDRFSAERTGGSVSTLTIQRTQQEDSAVYLCASRGTDNQPQHFGDGTRLSIL.

This clone was seen repeatedly, ten times or more. The rearrangement joins TRBV7-3 to TRBJ2-2, with a tentative D call TRBD2 (6 bases). This CDR3 is built from 16 residues. Germline CDR1 SGHTA, CDR2 FQGTGA. Trimming took off 1 base at V and 3 bases at J, with 12 bases between the two ends. CDR3 nucleotide sequence: TGTGCCAGCAGCTTAAACGGCTGGGGGGACACCGGGGAGCTGTTTTTT. This encodes CASSLNGWGDTGELFF.

This clone was found many times. The chain links TRBV30 to TRBJ1-1, with TRBD1 as a possible D gene (5 bases). This CDR3 spans 12 amino acids. V was pared by 5 bases and J by 4 bases, with 11 bases between. Germline CDR1 and CDR2: GTSNPN and SVGIG (reference sequence). CDR3 sequence (DNA): TGTGCCTGGGGAGACAGACGCACTGAAGCTTTCTTT. Its protein is CAWGDRRTEAFF.

This clone is medium-sized by share. This chain links TRBV11-3 with TRBJ1-4; D not certain. The CDR3 length is 15 residues. V was pared by 5 bases and J by 7 bases, with 17 bases between. The germline gives CDR1 SGHNT, CDR2 YENEEA. The CDR3 sequence is CASSHNMRRPEKLFF. CDR3 sequence (DNA): TGTGCCAGCAGCCACAACATGAGGAGGCCTGAAAAACTGTTTTTT.

In this sample, this clone turned up a few times. The gene calls are TRBV27 and TRBJ2-5, with D maybe TRBD1 (5 bases). This CDR3 region has 16 residues. Germline V CDR1 and CDR2: MNHEY, SMNVEV (reference sequence). The V gene lost 3 bases and the J gene lost 1 base, with 15 bases spanning the gap. This chain's CDR3 is CASSFRQVGPQETQYF. The CDR3 DNA reads as TGTGCCAGCAGTTTCCGCCAGGTGGGGCCCCAAGAGACCCAGTACTTC.

This clone is deemed medium-sized. The chain uses TRBV5-1 and TRBJ2-6; D remains unclear. The CDR3 totals 14 residues. Looked up from germline, CDR1 is SGHRS and CDR2 is YFSETQ. V was trimmed by 6 bases and J by 0 bases, leaving 7 bases between them. The CDR3 coding sequence is TGCGCCAGCAAGGCGGACTCTGGGGCCAACGTCCTGACTTTC. Encoded protein: CASKADSGANVLTF.

This clone was found many times. The gene calls are TRBV10-3 and TRBJ2-3; D call uncertain. From germline, CDR1 is ENHRY and CDR2 SYGVKD. V was clipped by 5 bases and J by 3 bases, with 9 bases between them. The CDR3 spans 13 residues. CDR3 in amino acids: CAISRGETDTQYF. DNA for the CDR3: TGTGCCATCAGTCGCGGAGAAACAGATACGCAGTATTTT.